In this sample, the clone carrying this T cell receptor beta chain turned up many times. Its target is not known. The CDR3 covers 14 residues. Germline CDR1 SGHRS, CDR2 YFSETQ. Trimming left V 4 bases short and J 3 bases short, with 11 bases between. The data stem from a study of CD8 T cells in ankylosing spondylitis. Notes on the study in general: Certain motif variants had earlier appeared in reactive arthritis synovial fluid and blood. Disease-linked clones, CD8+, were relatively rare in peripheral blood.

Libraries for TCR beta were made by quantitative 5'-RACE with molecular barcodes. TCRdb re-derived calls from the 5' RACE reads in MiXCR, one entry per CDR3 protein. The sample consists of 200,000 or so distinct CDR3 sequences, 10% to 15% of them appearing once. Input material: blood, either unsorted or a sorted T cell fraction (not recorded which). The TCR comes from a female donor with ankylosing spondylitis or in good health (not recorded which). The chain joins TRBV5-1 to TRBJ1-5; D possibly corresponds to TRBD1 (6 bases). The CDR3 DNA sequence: TGCGCCAGCAGCGTTGGGACACCCAATCAGCCCCAGCATTTT. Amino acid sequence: CASSVGTPNQPQHF.